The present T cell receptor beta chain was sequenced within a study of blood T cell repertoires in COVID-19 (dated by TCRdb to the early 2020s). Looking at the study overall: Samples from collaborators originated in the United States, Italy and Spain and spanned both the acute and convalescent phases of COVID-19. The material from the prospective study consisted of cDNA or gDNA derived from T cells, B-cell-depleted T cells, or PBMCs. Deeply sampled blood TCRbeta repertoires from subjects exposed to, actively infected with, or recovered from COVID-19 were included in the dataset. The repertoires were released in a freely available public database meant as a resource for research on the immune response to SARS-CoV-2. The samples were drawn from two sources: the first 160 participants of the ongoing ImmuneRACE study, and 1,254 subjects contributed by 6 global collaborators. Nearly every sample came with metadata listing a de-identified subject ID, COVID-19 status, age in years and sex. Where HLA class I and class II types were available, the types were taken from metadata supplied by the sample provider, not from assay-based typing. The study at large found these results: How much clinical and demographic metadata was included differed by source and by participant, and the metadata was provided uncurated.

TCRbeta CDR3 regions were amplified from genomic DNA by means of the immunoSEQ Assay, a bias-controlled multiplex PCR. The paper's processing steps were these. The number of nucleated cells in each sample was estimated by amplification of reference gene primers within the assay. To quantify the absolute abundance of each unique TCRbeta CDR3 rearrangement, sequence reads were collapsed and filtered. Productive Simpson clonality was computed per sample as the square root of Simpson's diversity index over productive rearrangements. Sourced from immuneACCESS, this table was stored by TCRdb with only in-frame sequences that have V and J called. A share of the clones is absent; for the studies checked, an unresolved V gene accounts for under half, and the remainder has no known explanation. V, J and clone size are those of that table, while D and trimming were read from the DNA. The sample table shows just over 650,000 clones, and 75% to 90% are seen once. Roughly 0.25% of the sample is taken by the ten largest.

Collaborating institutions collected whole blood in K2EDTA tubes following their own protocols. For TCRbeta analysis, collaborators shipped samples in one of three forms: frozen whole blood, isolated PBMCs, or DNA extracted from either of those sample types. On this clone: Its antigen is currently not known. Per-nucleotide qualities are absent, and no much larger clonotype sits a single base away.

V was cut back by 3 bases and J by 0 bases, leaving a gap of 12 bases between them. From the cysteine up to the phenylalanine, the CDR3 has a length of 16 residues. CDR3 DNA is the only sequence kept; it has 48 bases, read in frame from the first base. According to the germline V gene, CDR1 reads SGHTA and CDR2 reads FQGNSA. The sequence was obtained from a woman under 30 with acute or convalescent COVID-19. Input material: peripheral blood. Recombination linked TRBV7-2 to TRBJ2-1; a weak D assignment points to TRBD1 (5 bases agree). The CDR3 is CASSLQGSISYNEQFF. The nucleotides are TGTGCCAGCAGCTTGCAGGGTTCGATCTCCTACAATGAGCAGTTCTTC.